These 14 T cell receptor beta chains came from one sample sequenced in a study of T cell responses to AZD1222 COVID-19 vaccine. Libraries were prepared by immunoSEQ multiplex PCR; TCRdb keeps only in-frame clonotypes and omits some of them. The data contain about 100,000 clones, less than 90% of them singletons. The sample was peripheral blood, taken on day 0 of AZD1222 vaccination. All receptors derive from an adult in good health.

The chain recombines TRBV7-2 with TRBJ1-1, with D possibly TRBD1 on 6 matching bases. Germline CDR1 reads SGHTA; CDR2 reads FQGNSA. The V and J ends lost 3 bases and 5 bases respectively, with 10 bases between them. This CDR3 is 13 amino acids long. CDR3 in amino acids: CASSLNRDTEAFF. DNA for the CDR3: TGTGCCAGCAGCTTGAACAGGGATACTGAAGCTTTCTTT.

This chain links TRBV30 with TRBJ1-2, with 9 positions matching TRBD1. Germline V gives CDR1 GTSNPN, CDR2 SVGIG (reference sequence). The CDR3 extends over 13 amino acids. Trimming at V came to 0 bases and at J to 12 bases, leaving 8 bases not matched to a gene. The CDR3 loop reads CAWSVYLGTGHTF. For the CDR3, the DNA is TGTGCCTGGAGTGTCTACCTCGGGACAGGGCACACCTTC.

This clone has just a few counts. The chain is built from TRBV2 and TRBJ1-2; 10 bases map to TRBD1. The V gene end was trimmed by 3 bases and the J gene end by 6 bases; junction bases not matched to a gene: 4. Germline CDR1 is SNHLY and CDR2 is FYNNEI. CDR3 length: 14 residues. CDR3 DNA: TGTGCCAGCAGTGAGAGGGGACAGGGGAATGGCTACACCTTC. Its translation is CASSERGQGNGYTF.

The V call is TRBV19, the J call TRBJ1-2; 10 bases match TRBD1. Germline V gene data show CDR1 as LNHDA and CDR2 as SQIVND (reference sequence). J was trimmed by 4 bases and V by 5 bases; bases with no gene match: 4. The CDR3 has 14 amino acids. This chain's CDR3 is CASSATGGTYGYTF. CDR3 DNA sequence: TGTGCCAGTAGTGCGACAGGGGGCACCTATGGCTACACCTTC.

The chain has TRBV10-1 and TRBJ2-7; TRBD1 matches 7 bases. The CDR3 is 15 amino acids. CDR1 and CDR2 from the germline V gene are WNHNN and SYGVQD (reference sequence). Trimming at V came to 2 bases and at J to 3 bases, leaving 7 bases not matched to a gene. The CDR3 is CASSEGAGGDYEQYF. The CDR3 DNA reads TGCGCCAGCAGTGAGGGGGCAGGGGGTGACTACGAGCAGTACTTC.

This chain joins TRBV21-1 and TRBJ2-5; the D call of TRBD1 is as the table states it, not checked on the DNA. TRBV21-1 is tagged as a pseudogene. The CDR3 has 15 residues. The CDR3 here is CASSNRDRGHETQYF. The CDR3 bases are TGTGCCAGCAGCAACCGGGACAGGGGGCACGAGACCCAGTACTTC.

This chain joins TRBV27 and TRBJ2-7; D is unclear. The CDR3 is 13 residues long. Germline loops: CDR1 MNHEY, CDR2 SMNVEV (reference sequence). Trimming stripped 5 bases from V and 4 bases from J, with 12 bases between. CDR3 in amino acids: CASSGTKDYEQYF. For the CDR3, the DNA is TGTGCCAGCAGTGGAACGAAGGATTACGAGCAGTACTTC.

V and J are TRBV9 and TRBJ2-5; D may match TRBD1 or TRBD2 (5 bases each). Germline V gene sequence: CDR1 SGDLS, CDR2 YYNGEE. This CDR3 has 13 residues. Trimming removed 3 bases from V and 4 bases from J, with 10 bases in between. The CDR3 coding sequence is TGTGCCAGCAGCGCCTCGGGGCCAGAGACCCAGTACTTC. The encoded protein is CASSASGPETQYF.

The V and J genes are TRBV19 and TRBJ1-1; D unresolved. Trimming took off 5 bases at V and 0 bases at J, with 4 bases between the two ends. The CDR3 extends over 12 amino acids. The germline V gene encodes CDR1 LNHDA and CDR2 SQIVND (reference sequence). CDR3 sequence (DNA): TGTGCCAGTAGTGAACTGAACACTGAAGCTTTCTTT. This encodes CASSELNTEAFF.

This CDR3 reads CATSRGGGADTEAFF. DNA of the CDR3: TGTGCCACCAGCAGAGGGGGAGGGGCAGACACTGAAGCTTTCTTT. The chain employs TRBV15 and TRBJ1-1; weak D call: TRBD1 (5 bases). Trimming removed 1 base from V and 3 bases from J, with 12 bases in between. The germline V gene encodes CDR1 LNHNV and CDR2 YYDKDF (reference sequence). The CDR3 is 15 amino acids.

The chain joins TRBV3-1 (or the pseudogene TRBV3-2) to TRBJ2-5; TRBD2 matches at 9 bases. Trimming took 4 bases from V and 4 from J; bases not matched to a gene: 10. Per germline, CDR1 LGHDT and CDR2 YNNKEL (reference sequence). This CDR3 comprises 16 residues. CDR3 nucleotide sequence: TGTGCCAGCAGCCCCGATAGCGGGAGTGGGAGAGAGACCCAGTACTTC. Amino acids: CASSPDSGSGRETQYF.

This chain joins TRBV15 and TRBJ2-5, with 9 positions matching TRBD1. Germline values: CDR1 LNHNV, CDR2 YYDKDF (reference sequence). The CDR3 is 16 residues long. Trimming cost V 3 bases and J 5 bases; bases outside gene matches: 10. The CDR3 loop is CATSRPWTGDGETQYF. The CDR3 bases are TGTGCCACCAGCAGGCCCTGGACAGGGGATGGGGAGACCCAGTACTTC.

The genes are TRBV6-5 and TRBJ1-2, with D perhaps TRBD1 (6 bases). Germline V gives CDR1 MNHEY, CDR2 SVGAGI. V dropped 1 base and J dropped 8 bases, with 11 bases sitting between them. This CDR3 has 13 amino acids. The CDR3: CASSYLGGGGYTF. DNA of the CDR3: TGTGCCAGCAGTTACTTGGGAGGGGGAGGCTACACCTTC.

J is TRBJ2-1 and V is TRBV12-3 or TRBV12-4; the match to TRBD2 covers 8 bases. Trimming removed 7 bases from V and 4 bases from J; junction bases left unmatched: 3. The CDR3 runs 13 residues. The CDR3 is CASKLAEYNEQFF. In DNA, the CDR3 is TGTGCCAGCAAACTAGCGGAGTACAATGAGCAGTTCTTC.